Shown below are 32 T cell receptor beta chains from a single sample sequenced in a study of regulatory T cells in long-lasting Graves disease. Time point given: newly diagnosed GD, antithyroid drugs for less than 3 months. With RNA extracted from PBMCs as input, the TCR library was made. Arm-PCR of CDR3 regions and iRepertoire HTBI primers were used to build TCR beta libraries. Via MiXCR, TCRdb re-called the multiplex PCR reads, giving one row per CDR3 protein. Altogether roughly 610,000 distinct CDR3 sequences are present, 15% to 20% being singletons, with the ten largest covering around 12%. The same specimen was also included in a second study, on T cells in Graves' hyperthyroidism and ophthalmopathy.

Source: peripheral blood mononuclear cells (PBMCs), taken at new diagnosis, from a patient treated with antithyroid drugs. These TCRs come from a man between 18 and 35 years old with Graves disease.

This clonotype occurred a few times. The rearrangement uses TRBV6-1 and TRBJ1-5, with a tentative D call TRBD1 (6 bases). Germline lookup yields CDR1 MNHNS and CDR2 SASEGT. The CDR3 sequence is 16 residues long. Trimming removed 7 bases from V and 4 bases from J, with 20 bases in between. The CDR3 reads CASTSWLQGTNQPQHF. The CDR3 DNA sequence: TGTGCCAGCACCTCATGGCTCCAGGGGACTAATCAGCCCCAGCATTTT.

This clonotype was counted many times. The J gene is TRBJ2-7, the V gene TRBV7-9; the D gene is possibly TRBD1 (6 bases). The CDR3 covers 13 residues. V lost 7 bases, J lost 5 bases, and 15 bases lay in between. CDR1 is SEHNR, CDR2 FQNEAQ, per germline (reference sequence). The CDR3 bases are TGTGCCAGCACCCCCTGGGGGCTCCACGAGCAGTACTTC. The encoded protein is CASTPWGLHEQYF.

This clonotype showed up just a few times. The chain's CDR3 is CASSPRTSGRIFETQYF. The DNA of the CDR3 is TGTGCCAGCAGCCCTCGGACTAGCGGGAGAATATTCGAGACCCAGTACTTC. This chain connects TRBV9 to TRBJ2-5; 13 nucleotides agree with TRBD2. The CDR3 runs 17 residues. Germline values: CDR1 SGDLS, CDR2 YYNGEE. Germline trimming cut 4 bases from V and 5 bases from J; bases unmatched to any gene: 11.

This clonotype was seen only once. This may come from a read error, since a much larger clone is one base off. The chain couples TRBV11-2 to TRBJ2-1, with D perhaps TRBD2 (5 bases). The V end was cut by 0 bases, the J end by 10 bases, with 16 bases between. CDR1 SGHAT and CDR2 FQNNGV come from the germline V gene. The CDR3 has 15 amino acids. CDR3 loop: CASSLEAGDLYEQFF. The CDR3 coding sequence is TGTGCCAGCAGCTTAGAGGCCGGGGATCTATACGAGCAGTTCTTC.

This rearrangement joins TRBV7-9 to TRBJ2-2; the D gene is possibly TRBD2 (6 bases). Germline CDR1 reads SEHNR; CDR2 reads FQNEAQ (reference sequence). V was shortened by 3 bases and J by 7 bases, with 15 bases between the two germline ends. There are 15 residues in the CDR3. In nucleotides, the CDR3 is TGTGCCAGCAGCTTCTGGGGGGATTCGATCGGGGAGCTGTTTTTT. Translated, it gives CASSFWGDSIGELFF.

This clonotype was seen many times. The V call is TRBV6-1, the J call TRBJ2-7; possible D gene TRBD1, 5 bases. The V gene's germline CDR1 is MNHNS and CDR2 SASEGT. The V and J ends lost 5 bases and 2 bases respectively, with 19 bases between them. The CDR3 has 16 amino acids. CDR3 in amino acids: CASSTQILRVTYEQYF. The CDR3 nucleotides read TGTGCCAGCAGTACACAAATCCTCAGGGTTACCTACGAGCAGTACTTC.

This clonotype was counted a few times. In DNA, the CDR3 is TGTGCCATCGGGCAGGGTCCCCGAGGCACAGATACGCAGTATTTT. The encoded protein is CAIGQGPRGTDTQYF. The J gene is TRBJ2-3, the V gene TRBV12-3 or TRBV12-4; D is perhaps TRBD1 (5 bases). This CDR3 region has 15 residues. The ends were cut back, 10 bases at V and 1 base at J, with 18 bases in the middle.

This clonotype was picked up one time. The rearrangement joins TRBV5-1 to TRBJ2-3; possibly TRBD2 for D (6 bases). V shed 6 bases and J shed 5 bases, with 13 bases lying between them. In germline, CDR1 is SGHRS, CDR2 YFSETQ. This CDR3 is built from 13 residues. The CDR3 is CASTRDSGDTQYF. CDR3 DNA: TGCGCCAGCACCAGGGATAGCGGAGATACGCAGTATTTT.

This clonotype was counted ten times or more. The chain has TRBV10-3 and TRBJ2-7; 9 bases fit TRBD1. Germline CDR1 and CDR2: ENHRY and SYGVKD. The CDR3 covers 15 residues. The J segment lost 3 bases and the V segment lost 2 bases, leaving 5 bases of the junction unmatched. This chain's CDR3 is CAISETPGQGYEQYF. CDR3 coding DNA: TGTGCCATCAGTGAGACCCCGGGACAGGGCTACGAGCAGTACTTC.

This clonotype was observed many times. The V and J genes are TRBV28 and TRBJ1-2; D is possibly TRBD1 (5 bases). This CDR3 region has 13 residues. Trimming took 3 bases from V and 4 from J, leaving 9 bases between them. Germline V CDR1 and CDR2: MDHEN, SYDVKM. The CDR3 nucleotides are TGTGCCAGCAGTTTTTCGGGGGGCTATGGCTACACCTTC. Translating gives CASSFSGGYGYTF.

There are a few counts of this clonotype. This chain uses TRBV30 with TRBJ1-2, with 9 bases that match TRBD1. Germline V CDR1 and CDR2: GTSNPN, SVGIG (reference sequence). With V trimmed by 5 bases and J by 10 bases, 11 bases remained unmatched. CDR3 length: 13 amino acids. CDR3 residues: CAWDRDRDNDYTF. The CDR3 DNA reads TGTGCCTGGGACCGGGACAGGGACAACGACTACACCTTC.

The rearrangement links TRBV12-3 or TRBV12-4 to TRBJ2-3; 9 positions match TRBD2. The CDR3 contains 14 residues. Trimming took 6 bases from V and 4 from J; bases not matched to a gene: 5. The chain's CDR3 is CASRGGGRADTQYF. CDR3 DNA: TGTGCCAGCAGGGGTGGCGGGAGGGCAGATACGCAGTATTTT.

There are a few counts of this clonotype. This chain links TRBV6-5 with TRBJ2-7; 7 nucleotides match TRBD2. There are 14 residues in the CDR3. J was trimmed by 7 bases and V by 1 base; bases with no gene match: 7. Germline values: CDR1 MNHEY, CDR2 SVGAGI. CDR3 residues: CASSYYATGGEQYF. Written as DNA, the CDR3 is TGTGCCAGCAGTTACTACGCCACCGGGGGGGAGCAGTACTTC.

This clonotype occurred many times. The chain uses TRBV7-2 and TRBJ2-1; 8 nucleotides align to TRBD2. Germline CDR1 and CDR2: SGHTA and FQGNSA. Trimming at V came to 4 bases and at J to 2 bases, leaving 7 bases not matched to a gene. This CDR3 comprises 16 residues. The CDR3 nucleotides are TGTGCCAGCAGCTCAAGCGGGAGTGAAACCTACAATGAGCAGTTCTTC. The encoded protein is CASSSSGSETYNEQFF.

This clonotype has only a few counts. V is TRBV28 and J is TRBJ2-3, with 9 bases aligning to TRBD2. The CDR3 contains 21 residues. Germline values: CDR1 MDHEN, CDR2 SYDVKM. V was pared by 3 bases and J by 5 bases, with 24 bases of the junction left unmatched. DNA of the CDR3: TGTGCCAGCAGTTTCCTCGCACCGGGACTAGCTACTTCCCGCCAGGAAGATACGCAGTATTTT. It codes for CASSFLAPGLATSRQEDTQYF.

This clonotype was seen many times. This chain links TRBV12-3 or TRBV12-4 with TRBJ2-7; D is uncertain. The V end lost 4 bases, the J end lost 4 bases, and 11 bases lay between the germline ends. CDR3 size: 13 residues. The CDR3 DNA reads TGTGCCAGCAGTTCCCTGGGCGTGTACGAGCAGTACTTC. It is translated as CASSSLGVYEQYF.

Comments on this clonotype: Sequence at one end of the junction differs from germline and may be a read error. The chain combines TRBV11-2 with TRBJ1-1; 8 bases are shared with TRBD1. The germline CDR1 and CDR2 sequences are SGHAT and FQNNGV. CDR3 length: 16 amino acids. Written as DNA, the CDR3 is TGTGCCAGCAGCTTTAGGGCAGGGGGCGTGAATACTGAAGCTTTCTTT. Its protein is CASSFRAGGVNTEAFF.

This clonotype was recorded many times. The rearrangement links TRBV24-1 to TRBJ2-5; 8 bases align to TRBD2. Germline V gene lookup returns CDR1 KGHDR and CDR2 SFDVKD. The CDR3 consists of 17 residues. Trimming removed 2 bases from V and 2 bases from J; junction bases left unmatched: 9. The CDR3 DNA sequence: TGTGCCACCAGTGATTGGGCGGGAGGCCCGGAACAAGAGACCCAGTACTTC. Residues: CATSDWAGGPEQETQYF.

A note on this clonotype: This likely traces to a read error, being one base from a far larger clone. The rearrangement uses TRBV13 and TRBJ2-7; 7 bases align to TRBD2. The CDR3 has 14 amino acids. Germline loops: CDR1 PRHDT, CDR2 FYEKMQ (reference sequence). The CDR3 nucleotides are TGTGCCGGCAGCCTAGGACTAGGTTCCTACGAGCAGTACTTC. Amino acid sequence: CAGSLGLGSYEQYF.

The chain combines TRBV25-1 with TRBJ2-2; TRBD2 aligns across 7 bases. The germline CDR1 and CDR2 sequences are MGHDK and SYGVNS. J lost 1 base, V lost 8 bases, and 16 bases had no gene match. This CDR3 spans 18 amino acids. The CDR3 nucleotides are TGTGCCAGCGGGAGGGTATCGGCGGGAGTGGGGAACACCGGGGAGCTGTTTTTT. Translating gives CASGRVSAGVGNTGELFF.

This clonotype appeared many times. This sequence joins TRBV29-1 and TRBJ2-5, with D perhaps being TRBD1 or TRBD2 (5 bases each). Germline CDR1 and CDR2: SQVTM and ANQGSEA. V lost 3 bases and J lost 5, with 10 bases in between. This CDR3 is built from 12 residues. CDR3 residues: CSVEWGGETQYF. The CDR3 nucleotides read TGCAGCGTTGAGTGGGGCGGGGAGACCCAGTACTTC.

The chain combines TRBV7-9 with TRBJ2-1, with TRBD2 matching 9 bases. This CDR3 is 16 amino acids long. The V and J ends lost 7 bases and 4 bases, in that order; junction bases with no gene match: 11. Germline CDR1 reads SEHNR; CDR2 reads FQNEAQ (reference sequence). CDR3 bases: TGTGCCAGCACCCGCGCCGTAGCGGGAGTTTACAATGAGCAGTTCTTC. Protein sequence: CASTRAVAGVYNEQFF. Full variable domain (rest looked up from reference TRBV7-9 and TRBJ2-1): DTGVSQNPRHKITKRGQNVTFRCDPISEHNRLYWYRQTLGQGPEFLTYFQNEAQLEKSRLLSDRFSAERPKGSFSTLEIQRTEQGDSAMYLCASTRAVAGVYNEQFFGPGTRLTVL.

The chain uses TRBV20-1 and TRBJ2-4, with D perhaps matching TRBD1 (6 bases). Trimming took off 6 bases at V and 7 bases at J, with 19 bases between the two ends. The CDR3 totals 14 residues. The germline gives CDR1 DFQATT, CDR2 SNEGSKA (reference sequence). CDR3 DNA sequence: TGCAGTGCAACTCAAGGGGGACGAGGGAACATTCAGTACTTC. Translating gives CSATQGGRGNIQYF.

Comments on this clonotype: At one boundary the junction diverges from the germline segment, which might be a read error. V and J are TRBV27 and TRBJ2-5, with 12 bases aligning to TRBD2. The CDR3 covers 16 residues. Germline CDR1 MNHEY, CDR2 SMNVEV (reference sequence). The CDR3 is CASSLWASGREEIQYF. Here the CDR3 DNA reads TGTGCCAGCAGTTTATGGGCTAGCGGGAGGGAAGAGATCCAGTACTTC.

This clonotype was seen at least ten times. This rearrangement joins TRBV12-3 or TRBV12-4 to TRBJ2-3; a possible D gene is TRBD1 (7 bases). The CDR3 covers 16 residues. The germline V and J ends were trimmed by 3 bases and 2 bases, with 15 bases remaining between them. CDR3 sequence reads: CASSFGGGIDTDTQYF. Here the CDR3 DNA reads TGTGCCAGCAGTTTCGGAGGGGGCATCGACACAGATACGCAGTATTTT.

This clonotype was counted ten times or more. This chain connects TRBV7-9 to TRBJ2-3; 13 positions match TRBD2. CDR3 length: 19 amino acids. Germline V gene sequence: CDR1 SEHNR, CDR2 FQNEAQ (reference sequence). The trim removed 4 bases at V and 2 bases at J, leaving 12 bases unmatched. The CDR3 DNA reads TGTGCCAGCAGCTCCGAGACTAGCGGGGGGTTCCTCCTCACAGATACGCAGTATTTT. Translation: CASSSETSGGFLLTDTQYF.

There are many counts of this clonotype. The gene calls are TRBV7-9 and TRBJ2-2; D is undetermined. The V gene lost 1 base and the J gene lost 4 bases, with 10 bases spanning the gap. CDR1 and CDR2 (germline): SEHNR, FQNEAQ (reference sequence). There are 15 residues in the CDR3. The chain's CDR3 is CASSLEPKGTGELFF. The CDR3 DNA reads TGTGCCAGCAGCTTAGAGCCCAAGGGCACCGGGGAGCTGTTTTTT.

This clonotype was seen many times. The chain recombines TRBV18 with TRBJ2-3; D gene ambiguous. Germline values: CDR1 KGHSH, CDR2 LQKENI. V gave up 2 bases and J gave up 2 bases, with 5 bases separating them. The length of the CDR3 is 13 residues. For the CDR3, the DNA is TGTGCCAGCTCACCAGAACTCACAGATACGCAGTATTTT. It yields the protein CASSPELTDTQYF.

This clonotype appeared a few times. CDR3 protein: CASSPTVPNYGYTF. CDR3 nucleotide sequence: TGTGCCAGCAGCCCAACCGTCCCGAACTATGGCTACACCTTC. The J gene is TRBJ1-2, the V gene TRBV9; D uncertain. V was clipped by 4 bases and J by 2 bases, with 12 bases between them. Germline CDR1 is SGDLS and CDR2 is YYNGEE. The CDR3 is 14 amino acids. Drawing the rest from reference TRBV9 and TRBJ1-2, the complete variable domain is DSGVTQTPKHLITATGQRVTLRCSPRSGDLSVYWYQQSLDQGLQFLIQYYNGEERAKGNILERFSAQQFPDLHSELNLSSLELGDSALYFCASSPTVPNYGYTFGSGTRLTVV.

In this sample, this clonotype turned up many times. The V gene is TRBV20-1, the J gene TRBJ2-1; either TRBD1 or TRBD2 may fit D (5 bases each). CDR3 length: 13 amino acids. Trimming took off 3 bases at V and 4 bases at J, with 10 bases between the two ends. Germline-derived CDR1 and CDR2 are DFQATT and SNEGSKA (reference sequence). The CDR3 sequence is CSASEGLYNEQFF. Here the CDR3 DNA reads TGCAGTGCTAGTGAGGGGTTATACAATGAGCAGTTCTTC.

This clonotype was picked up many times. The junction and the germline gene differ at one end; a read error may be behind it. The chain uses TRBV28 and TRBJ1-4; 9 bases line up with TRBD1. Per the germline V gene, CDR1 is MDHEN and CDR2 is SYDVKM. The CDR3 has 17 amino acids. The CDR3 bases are TGTGCCAGCAGTTCCCTAGGACAGGGGAAGACTAATGAAAAGCTGTTTTTT. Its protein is CASSSLGQGKTNEKLFF.

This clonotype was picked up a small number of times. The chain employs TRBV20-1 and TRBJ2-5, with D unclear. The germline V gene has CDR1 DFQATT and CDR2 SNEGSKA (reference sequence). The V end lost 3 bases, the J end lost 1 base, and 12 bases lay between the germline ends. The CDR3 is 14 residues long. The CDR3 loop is CSASPRRTQETQYF. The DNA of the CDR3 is TGCAGTGCTAGTCCCAGACGGACCCAAGAGACCCAGTACTTC.